This T cell receptor (beta chain) was documented in a study of OX40 agonist ivuxolimab in advanced cancers. Overall study context: In three patients, partial responses were observed, one with hepatocellular carcinoma and two with cutaneous melanoma.

Trimming removed 6 bases at V and 2 bases at J, with 20 bases between. The CDR3 is 17 residues long. In germline, CDR1 is SQVTM, CDR2 ANQGSEA. Profiling relied on immunoSEQ multiplex PCR, and the TCRdb table lists in-frame clones only, not all of them. Of some 86,000 clones listed, more than 85% are singletons. The TCR originated in an adult with an advanced solid tumor such as melanoma, head and neck, liver or kidney cancer. The V gene is TRBV29-1, the J gene TRBJ2-6, with D possibly matching TRBD2 (5 bases). Specimen: CD4+ or CD8+ T cells sorted from blood, collected in a trial of the OX40 agonist ivuxolimab. The CDR3 protein is CSVPGSYGGTGANVLTF. CDR3 coding DNA: TGCAGCGTACCAGGCAGTTACGGAGGAACTGGGGCCAACGTCCTGACTTTC.